This paragraph covers one T cell receptor (beta chain) sequence. Data came from immunoSEQ multiplex PCR; TCRdb stores just in-frame clones and leaves some out. The data show about 59,000 clones, with 80% to 95% seen just once and approximately 4.2% held by the top ten. This sample was included in a study of technical replicates of blood from a few donors. J gave up 4 bases and V 4 bases, and 3 bases lay outside the gene matches. CDR1 and CDR2 (germline): SGHAT, FQDESV (reference sequence). The CDR3 totals 14 residues. Sequenced: PBMCs. The chain couples TRBV11-1 to TRBJ2-5, with 10 nucleotides matching TRBD1. This sequence originates from a human donor in good health. Some clones in this sample may be carry-over from other donors' samples. The CDR3 protein is CASSSGQGPETQYF. The CDR3 region has the DNA TGTGCCAGCAGCTCGGGACAGGGGCCAGAGACCCAGTACTTC.